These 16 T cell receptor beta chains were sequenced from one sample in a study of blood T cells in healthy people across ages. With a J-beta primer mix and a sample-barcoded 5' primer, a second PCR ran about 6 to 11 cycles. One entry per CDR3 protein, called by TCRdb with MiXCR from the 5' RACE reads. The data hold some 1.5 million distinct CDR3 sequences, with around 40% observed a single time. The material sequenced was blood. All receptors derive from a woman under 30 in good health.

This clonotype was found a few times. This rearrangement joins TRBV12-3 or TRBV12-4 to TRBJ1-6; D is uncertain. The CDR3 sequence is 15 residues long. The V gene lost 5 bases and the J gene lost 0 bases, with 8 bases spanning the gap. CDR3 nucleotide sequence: TGTGCCAGCAGTCTGTGGGGCTCCTATAATTCACCCCTCCACTTT. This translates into CASSLWGSYNSPLHF.

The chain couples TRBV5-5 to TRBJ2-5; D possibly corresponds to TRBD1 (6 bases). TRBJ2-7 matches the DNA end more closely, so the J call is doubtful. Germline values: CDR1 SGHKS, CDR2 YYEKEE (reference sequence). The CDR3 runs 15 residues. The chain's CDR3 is CASSFAGQIYYEQYF. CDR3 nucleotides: TGTGCCAGCAGCTTTGCAGGACAGATCTACTACGAGCAGTACTTC.

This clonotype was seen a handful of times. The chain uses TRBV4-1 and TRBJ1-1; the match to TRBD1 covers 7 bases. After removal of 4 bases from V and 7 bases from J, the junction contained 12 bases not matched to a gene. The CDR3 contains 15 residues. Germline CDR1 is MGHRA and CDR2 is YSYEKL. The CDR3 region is CASSPERQGQSEAFF. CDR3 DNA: TGCGCCAGCAGCCCCGAGCGACAGGGCCAGAGTGAAGCTTTCTTT.

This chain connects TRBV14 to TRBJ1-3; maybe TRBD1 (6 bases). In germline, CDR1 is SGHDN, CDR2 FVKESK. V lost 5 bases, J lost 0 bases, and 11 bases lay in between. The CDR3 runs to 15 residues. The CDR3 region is CASSTHRVSGNTIYF. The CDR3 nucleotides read TGTGCCAGCAGCACACACAGGGTCTCTGGAAACACCATATATTTT.

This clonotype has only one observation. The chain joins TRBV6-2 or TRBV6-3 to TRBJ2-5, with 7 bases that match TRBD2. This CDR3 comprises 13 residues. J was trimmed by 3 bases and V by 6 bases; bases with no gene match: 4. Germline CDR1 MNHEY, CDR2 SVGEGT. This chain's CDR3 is CASRKRGEETQYF. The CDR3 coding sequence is TGTGCCAGCAGGAAACGGGGGGAAGAGACCCAGTACTTC.

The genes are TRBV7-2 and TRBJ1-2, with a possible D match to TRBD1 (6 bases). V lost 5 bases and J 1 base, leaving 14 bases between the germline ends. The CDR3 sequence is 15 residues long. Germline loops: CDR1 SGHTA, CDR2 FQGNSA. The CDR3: CASSPLGGVNYGYTF. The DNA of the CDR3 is TGTGCCAGCAGCCCATTAGGGGGGGTTAACTATGGCTACACCTTC.

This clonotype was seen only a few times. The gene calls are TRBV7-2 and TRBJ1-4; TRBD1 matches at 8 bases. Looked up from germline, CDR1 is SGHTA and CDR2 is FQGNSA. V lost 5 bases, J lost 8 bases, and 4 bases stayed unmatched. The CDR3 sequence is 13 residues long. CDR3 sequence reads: CASSRTGREKLFF. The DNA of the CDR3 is TGTGCCAGCAGCAGGACAGGGAGGGAAAAACTGTTTTTT.

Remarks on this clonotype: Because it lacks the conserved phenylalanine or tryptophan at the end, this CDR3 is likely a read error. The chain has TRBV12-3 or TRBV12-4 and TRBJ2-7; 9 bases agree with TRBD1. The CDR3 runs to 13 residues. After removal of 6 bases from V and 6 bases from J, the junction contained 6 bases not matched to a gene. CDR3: CASSRGQGGEQYI. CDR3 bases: TGTGCCAGCAGCAGGGGACAGGGTGGCGAGCAGTACATC.

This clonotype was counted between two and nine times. The CDR3 sequence is CSAISGRRGDTQYF. The CDR3 bases are TGCAGTGCTATTAGCGGGAGACGGGGAGATACGCAGTATTTT. The rearrangement joins TRBV20-1 to TRBJ2-3, with 9 bases fitting TRBD2. Germline CDR1 DFQATT, CDR2 SNEGSKA (reference sequence). The J segment lost 5 bases and the V segment lost 4 bases, leaving 7 bases of the junction unmatched. This CDR3 is built from 14 residues.

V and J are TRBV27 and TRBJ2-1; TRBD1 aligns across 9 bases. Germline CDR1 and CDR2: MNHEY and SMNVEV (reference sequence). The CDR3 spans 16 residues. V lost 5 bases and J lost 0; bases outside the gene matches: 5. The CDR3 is CASSPQGAASYNEQFF. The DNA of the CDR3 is TGTGCCAGCAGTCCACAGGGGGCGGCCTCCTACAATGAGCAGTTCTTC.

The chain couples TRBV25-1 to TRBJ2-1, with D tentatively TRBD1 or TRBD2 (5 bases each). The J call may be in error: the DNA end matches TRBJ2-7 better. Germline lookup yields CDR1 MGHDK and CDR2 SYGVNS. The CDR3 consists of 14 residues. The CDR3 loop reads CASSEGRSYNEQYF. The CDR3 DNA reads TGTGCCAGCAGTGAGGGACGGTCCTACAATGAGCAGTACTTC.

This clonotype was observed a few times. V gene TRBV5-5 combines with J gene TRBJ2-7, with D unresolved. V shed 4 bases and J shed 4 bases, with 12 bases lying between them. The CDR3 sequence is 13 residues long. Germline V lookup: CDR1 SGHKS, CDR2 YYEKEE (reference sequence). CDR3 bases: TGTGCCAGCAGCCATCTGGACCTGTACGAGCAGTACTTC. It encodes CASSHLDLYEQYF.

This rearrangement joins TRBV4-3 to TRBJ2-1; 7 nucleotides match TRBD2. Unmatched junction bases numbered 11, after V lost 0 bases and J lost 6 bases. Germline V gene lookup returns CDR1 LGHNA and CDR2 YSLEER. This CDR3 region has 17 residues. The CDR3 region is CASSQDHAAGLFNEQFF. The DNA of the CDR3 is TGCGCCAGCAGCCAAGATCACGCAGCGGGGCTTTTCAATGAGCAGTTCTTC.

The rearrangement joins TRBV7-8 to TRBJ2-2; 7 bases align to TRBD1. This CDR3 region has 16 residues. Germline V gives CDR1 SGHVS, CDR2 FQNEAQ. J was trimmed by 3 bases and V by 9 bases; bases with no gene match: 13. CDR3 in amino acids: CASSYRGGSDTGELFF. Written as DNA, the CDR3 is TGTGCCAGTAGTTATAGAGGGGGCTCGGACACCGGGGAGCTGTTTTTT.

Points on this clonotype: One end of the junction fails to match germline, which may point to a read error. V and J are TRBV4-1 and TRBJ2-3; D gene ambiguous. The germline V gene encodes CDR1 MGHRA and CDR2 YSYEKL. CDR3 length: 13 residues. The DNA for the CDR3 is TGTGCCAGCAGCCCTGGGCCCGTGGATACGCAGTATTTT. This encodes CASSPGPVDTQYF.

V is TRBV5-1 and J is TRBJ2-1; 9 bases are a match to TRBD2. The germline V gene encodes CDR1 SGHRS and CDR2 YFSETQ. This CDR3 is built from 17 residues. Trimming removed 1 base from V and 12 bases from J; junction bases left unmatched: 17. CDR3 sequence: CASSLNLGGSGSGAQFF. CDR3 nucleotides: TGCGCCAGCAGCTTGAACTTAGGCGGTAGCGGGAGTGGCGCGCAGTTCTTC.